Following are 7 T cell receptor beta chains from one sample sequenced in a study of blood T cell repertoires in COVID-19. Profiling relied on immunoSEQ multiplex PCR, and the TCRdb table lists in-frame clones only, not all of them. Counted here are around 300,000 clones, 87% occurring once; the ten biggest clones make up 1%. Sequenced input: peripheral blood. The receptors originated from a man in his forties or fifties with active or convalescent COVID-19.

This clone was seen only once. The chain combines TRBV9 with TRBJ1-3; tentative D call: TRBD1 (5 bases). From germline, CDR1 is SGDLS and CDR2 YYNGEE. V was clipped by 3 bases and J by 2 bases, with 12 bases between them. CDR3 length: 15 residues. This CDR3 is CASSATQGPGNTIYF. The CDR3 region has the DNA TGTGCCAGCAGCGCCACTCAGGGTCCTGGAAACACCATATATTTT.

This sequence joins TRBV11-2 and TRBJ2-1, with TRBD2 matching over 10 bases. CDR3 length: 16 residues. CDR1 is SGHAT and CDR2 is FQNNGV in the germline V gene. J was trimmed by 2 bases and V by 5 bases; bases with no gene match: 6. The CDR3 spells CASSDLAGAAYNEQFF. The CDR3 coding sequence is TGTGCCAGCAGCGATCTAGCGGGGGCCGCCTACAATGAGCAGTTCTTC.

The rearrangement uses TRBV2 and TRBJ1-6, with 8 bases identical to TRBD1. CDR3 length: 13 amino acids. V lost 7 bases and J lost 8; bases outside the gene matches: 4. Germline values: CDR1 SNHLY, CDR2 FYNNEI. The CDR3 is CASMGQVDSPLHF. CDR3 DNA: TGTGCCAGCATGGGACAGGTGGATTCACCCCTCCACTTT.

This chain connects TRBV11-3 to TRBJ2-3; TRBD2 is a possible D gene (5 bases). The V end was cut by 2 bases, the J end by 0 bases, with 6 bases between. Per germline, CDR1 SGHNT and CDR2 YENEEA. This CDR3 has 14 amino acids. In nucleotides, the CDR3 is TGTGCCAGCAGCTTAAGGACTAGCACAGATACGCAGTATTTT. Its translation is CASSLRTSTDTQYF.

The chain couples TRBV5-1 to TRBJ1-2, with 9 positions matching TRBD1. CDR3 size: 14 residues. Germline-derived CDR1 and CDR2 are SGHRS and YFSETQ. The V and J ends lost 2 bases and 2 bases, in that order; junction bases with no gene match: 1. The CDR3, as DNA: TGCGCCAGCAGCTTAGGGACAGGGAACTATGGCTACACCTTC. Its translation: CASSLGTGNYGYTF.

The chain has TRBV7-2 and TRBJ1-1; the D gene is possibly TRBD1 (5 bases). Germline V gene data show CDR1 as SGHTA and CDR2 as FQGNSA. This CDR3 has 15 amino acids. The V end lost 4 bases, the J end lost 9 bases, and 21 bases lay between the germline ends. The CDR3 DNA sequence: TGTGCCAGCAGCTCCCCCCCAGGGAACCGCAGAAAAGCTTTCTTT. Its protein product is CASSSPPGNRRKAFF.

This rearrangement joins TRBV18 to TRBJ2-7; 7 nucleotides agree with TRBD2. Trimming removed 2 bases from V and 6 bases from J; junction bases left unmatched: 10. The CDR3 has 15 residues. The germline CDR1 and CDR2 sequences are KGHSH and LQKENI. The CDR3 bases are TGTGCCAGCTCACCAAGAGGACTAGTCTCTAGCGAGCAGTACTTC. It specifies CASSPRGLVSSEQYF.